The present TCR beta chain was sequenced within a study of shared clonotypes between healthy human individuals. The study, taken as a whole, reports: On the whole, naive subsets had larger estimated richness than memory subsets had. For naive CD4 cells, approximately 5% of clonotypes were shared across a few donors.

Sequenced by immunoSEQ multiplex PCR; TCRdb stores in-frame clones only, minus some. Of approximately 2.5 million clones in the sample, approximately 90% are singletons; the top ten hold 0.14%. Germline assignment: CDR1 SGHDT and CDR2 YYEEEE. This CDR3 is built from 15 residues. Trimming took 4 bases from V and 6 from J; bases not matched to a gene: 13. There were no recent acute infections or vaccinations among the donors, who were healthy HIV-negative adults. On this clone: The antigen is undetermined.

The chain links TRBV5-6 to TRBJ2-7; 7 bases line up with TRBD2. Sequences were obtained from naive CD4+ T cells sorted from blood. Subset given: CD45RA+ positively selected. This sequence originates from a man between 18 and 29 years old in good health. CDR3 amino acids: CASSPHGTTPTEQYF. The DNA of the CDR3 is TGTGCCAGCAGCCCCCACGGGACTACACCGACCGAGCAGTACTTC.